The 7 T cell receptor beta chains below come from one sample, sequenced in a study of technical replicates of blood from a handful of donors (dated by TCRdb to 2016 to 2017). Library method: the immunoSEQ multiplex PCR assay. Not all clones reach the TCRdb copy of this immuneACCESS table, which keeps in-frame sequences only. Checked studies attribute under half of the gap to unresolved V genes and leave the rest unexplained. The sample yields around 76,000 clones; about 90% were counted once. The top ten constitute roughly 0.27% of the sample. Material for sequencing was T cells isolated from PBMCs. The receptors come from a human donor in good health.

This clone came up a few times. This chain joins TRBV20-1 and TRBJ1-2; a weak D match, TRBD1 (5 bases). V shed 6 bases and J shed 6 bases, with 11 bases lying between them. Per germline, CDR1 DFQATT and CDR2 SNEGSKA (reference sequence). The CDR3 totals 11 residues. CDR3 DNA sequence: TGCAGTGCGTCGGGGGAAAATGGCTACACCTTC. Translation: CSASGENGYTF.

The chain carries TRBV15 and TRBJ2-5, with 9 bases lining up with TRBD1. CDR1 and CDR2 (germline): LNHNV, YYDKDF (reference sequence). V shed 1 base, J shed 2 bases, and the junction held 8 bases outside the gene matches. The CDR3 loop spans 17 amino acids. The CDR3 bases are TGTGCCACCAGCAGAGTCGGACAGGGGACTACTCAAGAGACCCAGTACTTC. Translating gives CATSRVGQGTTQETQYF. Full variable domain (remainder filled in from reference TRBV15 and TRBJ2-5): DAMVIQNPRYQVTQFGKPVTLSCSQTLNHNVMYWYQQKSSQAPKLLFHYYDKDFNNEADTPDNFQSRRPNTSFCFLDIRSPGLGDTAMYLCATSRVGQGTTQETQYFGPGTRLLVL.

This chain links TRBV6-5 with TRBJ1-1; D is ambiguous. Per germline, CDR1 MNHEY and CDR2 SVGAGI. Between the trimmed V and J ends, which lost 2 bases and 8 bases, there was a span of 15 bases. The CDR3 contains 14 residues. The CDR3, as DNA: TGTGCCAGCAGTTACCAACTGTCTGGTCTGGAAGCTTTCTTT. Translation gives CASSYQLSGLEAFF.

The chain carries TRBV6-6 and TRBJ1-2, with D perhaps TRBD1 (5 bases). The CDR3 has 12 amino acids. V was trimmed by 5 bases and J by 5 bases, leaving 9 bases between them. The V gene's germline CDR1 is MNHNY and CDR2 SVGAGI (reference sequence). The CDR3 DNA reads as TGTGCCAGCAGTGGACAAATATATGGCTACACCTTC. Translation: CASSGQIYGYTF.

The V and J genes are TRBV7-3 and TRBJ1-3, with 9 bases fitting TRBD1. This CDR3 region has 19 residues. The germline gives CDR1 SGHTA, CDR2 FQGTGA. With V trimmed by 0 bases and J by 1 base, 10 bases remained unmatched. The CDR3 nucleotides are TGTGCCAGCAGCTTAACATACCTTCAGACAGGGGGTTCTGGAAACACCATATATTTT. Translating gives CASSLTYLQTGGSGNTIYF.

The chain uses TRBV19 and TRBJ2-5; no clear D. Germline CDR1 is LNHDA and CDR2 is SQIVND (reference sequence). V was shortened by 1 base and J by 5 bases, with 14 bases between the two germline ends. This CDR3 has 15 amino acids. CDR3 bases: TGTGCCAGTAGTATAGTTCTAGAGTCGTTGGAGACCCAGTACTTC. This codes for CASSIVLESLETQYF.

This sequence joins TRBV2 and TRBJ2-2; D is unresolved. The CDR3 covers 13 residues. Between the trimmed V and J ends, which lost 6 bases and 3 bases, there was a span of 8 bases. In germline, CDR1 is SNHLY, CDR2 FYNNEI. CDR3 region: CASRDIYTGELFF. The CDR3 DNA sequence: TGTGCCAGCAGAGACATATACACCGGGGAGCTGTTTTTT.